Detailed here is one T cell receptor (beta chain). Profiling relied on immunoSEQ multiplex PCR, and the TCRdb table lists in-frame clones only, not all of them. In the table there are around 300,000 clones, 88% of which are singletons. Germline V CDR1 and CDR2: LNHDA, SQIVND (reference sequence). The V and J ends lost 3 bases and 1 base respectively, with 12 bases between them. CDR3 length: 16 residues. These data come from a study of blood T cell repertoires in COVID-19. The study drew participants aged about 18 to 95 years from 20 to 30 US areas. The sequence was collected from a woman in her fifties or sixties who had recovered from COVID-19. The rearrangement links TRBV19 to TRBJ2-2; D unresolved. Source material: PBMCs or T cells enriched from blood (not recorded which). CDR3: CASSIFASENTGELFF. DNA of the CDR3: TGTGCCAGTAGTATTTTTGCCAGCGAGAACACCGGGGAGCTGTTTTTT.